This T cell receptor beta chain emerged from a study of T-cell reconstitution after alpha-beta-depleted transplantation in children. Broader study findings: Fresh T-cell production supplied most of the T-cell counts and diversity seen one year after transplant. Alpha-beta T cells present about two months after transplant were reported to originate from several hundred expanded graft clones.

This clonotype turned up a few times. Its specificity is unknown. Unique molecular identifiers were used to barcode this TCRbeta library. TCRdb passed the PCR reads through MiXCR, listing each CDR3 protein once. The sample has about 300,000 distinct CDR3 sequences; around 7.3% are singletons. The V end was cut by 0 bases, the J end by 1 base, with 15 bases between. This CDR3 is built from 17 residues. The V gene's germline CDR1 is SGDLS and CDR2 YYNGEE. The TCR sequence derives from a female patient aged 2-9 years who had a stem cell transplant for Fanconi anemia, so the T cells may come from the graft donor. J is TRBJ2-3 and V is TRBV9; D may match TRBD1 or TRBD2 (6 bases each). Specimen: peripheral blood, collected 360 days after TCRalphabeta/CD19-depleted stem cell transplant. The CDR3 bases are TGTGCCAGCAGCGTAGTCTCGGGGGCGCAGGGCACAGATACGCAGTATTTT. Translated, it gives CASSVVSGAQGTDTQYF.